Shown below are 21 T cell receptor beta chains from a single sample sequenced in a study of shared T cell receptors in the human thymus. Data came from immunoSEQ multiplex PCR; TCRdb stores just in-frame clones and leaves some out. The sample lists 500,000 to 850,000 clones; more than 75% were seen once. These data were likewise used in another study, on human thymus T cells.

The specimen was thymocytes. These receptors were obtained from a boy under three years old with a congenital heart defect.

The chain is built from TRBV25-1 and TRBJ2-1, with 10 bases that match TRBD1. This CDR3 has 17 amino acids. The V segment lost 2 bases and the J segment 6 bases; nucleotides outside the gene matches: 10. Germline values: CDR1 MGHDK, CDR2 SYGVNS. CDR3 sequence (DNA): TGTGCCAGCAGTGAAACCAAAAGGGGGACAGGGGTCAATGAGCAGTTCTTC. The encoded protein is CASSETKRGTGVNEQFF.

The chain carries TRBV14 and TRBJ2-3; D is unclear. V gave up 4 bases and J gave up 9 bases, with 11 bases separating them. This CDR3 comprises 12 residues. The germline gives CDR1 SGHDN, CDR2 FVKESK. CDR3 DNA: TGTGCCAGCAGCCCCCTACCAGGCACGCAGTATTTT. Translated: CASSPLPGTQYF.

This clone was counted a few times. The V gene is TRBV7-9, the J gene TRBJ1-3; TRBD1 matches 7 bases. In germline, CDR1 is SEHNR, CDR2 FQNEAQ (reference sequence). The length of the CDR3 is 16 residues. Germline trimming cut 0 bases from V and 0 bases from J; bases unmatched to any gene: 2. The CDR3 DNA reads as TGTGCCAGCAGCTTAGCGGGACAGATCTCTGGAAACACCATATATTTT. Translation gives CASSLAGQISGNTIYF.

The rearrangement joins TRBV6-5 to TRBJ2-2, with no clear D. V gave up 2 bases and J gave up 6 bases, with 4 bases separating them. This CDR3 comprises 12 residues. Germline loops: CDR1 MNHEY, CDR2 SVGAGI. In nucleotides, the CDR3 is TGTGCCAGCAGTTACGTCTCCGGGGAGCTGTTTTTT. Encoded protein: CASSYVSGELFF.

The chain has TRBV2 and TRBJ2-3; possibly TRBD2 for D (5 bases). Deletions cut 4 bases from V and 4 bases from J, with 9 bases between. The CDR3 totals 13 residues. From germline, CDR1 is SNHLY and CDR2 FYNNEI. CDR3 in amino acids: CASSVGISDTQYF. For the CDR3, the DNA is TGTGCCAGCAGTGTCGGGATATCAGATACGCAGTATTTT.

The J gene is TRBJ2-7, the V gene TRBV28; TRBD2 aligns across 10 bases. V lost 5 bases and J lost 3; bases outside the gene matches: 16. Germline CDR1 and CDR2: MDHEN and SYDVKM. The CDR3 is 18 amino acids. The CDR3, as DNA: TGTGCCAGCAGTCCTAAAACCAACCTAGCGGGAGCAGGCTACGAGCAGTACTTC. It yields the protein CASSPKTNLAGAGYEQYF.

This clone was seen more than once but under ten times. The chain combines TRBV7-2 with TRBJ2-3; 11 nucleotides match TRBD2. CDR3 length: 18 amino acids. V trimming: 8 bases; J trimming: 3 bases; junction bases outside the gene matches: 16. Germline CDR1 and CDR2: SGHTA and FQGNSA. The CDR3 loop is CASGGLAEITTGTDTQYF. The CDR3 nucleotides read TGTGCCAGCGGGGGACTAGCGGAGATTACTACGGGGACAGATACGCAGTATTTT.

This chain connects TRBV28 to TRBJ2-7; TRBD2 aligns across 8 bases. The trim removed 2 bases at V and 3 bases at J, leaving 18 bases unmatched. The CDR3 is 19 residues long. The germline V gene has CDR1 MDHEN and CDR2 SYDVKM. The CDR3: CASSLSGLGGLVVIYEQYF. The CDR3 nucleotides read TGTGCCAGCAGTTTAAGCGGGTTAGGGGGACTAGTTGTCATCTACGAGCAGTACTTC.

This chain connects TRBV5-5 to TRBJ1-3; D is uncertain. V lost 3 bases and J 0 bases, leaving 10 bases between the germline ends. The germline V gene has CDR1 SGHKS and CDR2 YYEKEE (reference sequence). The CDR3 spans 15 residues. Here the CDR3 reads CASSSYGVSGNTIYF. The DNA for the CDR3 is TGTGCCAGCAGCTCGTACGGGGTCTCTGGAAACACCATATATTTT.

The rearrangement joins TRBV5-4 to TRBJ2-6; D perhaps matches TRBD2 (6 bases). The germline V gene encodes CDR1 SGHNT and CDR2 YYREEE (reference sequence). The CDR3 has 18 amino acids. V lost 4 bases and J lost 0, with 17 bases in between. The CDR3 here is CASSLNGSGRSGANVLTF. In DNA, the CDR3 is TGTGCCAGCAGCCTTAACGGTAGCGGACGCTCTGGGGCCAACGTCCTGACTTTC.

This chain joins TRBV5-1 and TRBJ2-7, with TRBD2 matching 7 bases. The germline V gene has CDR1 SGHRS and CDR2 YFSETQ. The CDR3 loop spans 16 amino acids. V was clipped by 0 bases and J by 1 base; unmatched bases: 7. CDR3 in DNA: TGCGCCAGCAGCTTGGCGGGGAGGGGAAGATCCTACGAGCAGTACTTC. Translated: CASSLAGRGRSYEQYF.

The chain combines TRBV5-1 with TRBJ2-7, with D possibly TRBD2 on 6 matching bases. V lost 5 bases, J lost 4 bases, and 22 bases lay in between. CDR1 SGHRS and CDR2 YFSETQ come from the germline V gene. This CDR3 has 16 amino acids. The CDR3 loop reads CASSPLPEGLGYEQYF. CDR3 sequence (DNA): TGCGCCAGCAGTCCGTTACCGGAGGGTTTGGGATACGAGCAGTACTTC.

This chain joins TRBV4-2 and TRBJ2-4, with a tentative D call TRBD1 (5 bases). Germline lookup yields CDR1 LGHNA and CDR2 YNFKEQ. The CDR3 has 11 residues. The germline V and J ends were trimmed by 2 bases and 13 bases, with 9 bases remaining between them. The CDR3 region has the DNA TGTGCCAGCAGCCAAACAGGCTTCCAGTACTTC. Amino acids: CASSQTGFQYF.

The chain has TRBV12-5 and TRBJ1-5; possibly TRBD1 for D (5 bases). The CDR3 runs 17 residues. V shed 5 bases and J shed 4 bases, with 21 bases lying between them. CDR1 and CDR2 from the germline V gene are LGHNT and FRNRAP. CDR3 DNA: TGTGCTAGTGGTACACATTCCGGGGCGGGAAAAAATCAGCCCCAGCATTTT. Protein: CASGTHSGAGKNQPQHF.

This chain connects TRBV14 to TRBJ2-3, with D possibly being TRBD1 (6 bases). The CDR3 consists of 14 residues. Germline V gives CDR1 SGHDN, CDR2 FVKESK. With 0 bases removed from V and 3 bases from J, the gap between germline ends came to 7 bases. The CDR3 DNA follows: TGTGCCAGCAGCCAAGATCAGGGGACAGATACGCAGTATTTT. Protein sequence: CASSQDQGTDTQYF.

The CDR3 DNA sequence: TGTGCCAGCAGTTTAGGCGGCCTTTCACCCCTCCACTTT. Residues: CASSLGGLSPLHF. The rearrangement joins TRBV28 to TRBJ1-6, with D unclear. This CDR3 contains 13 residues. Per the germline V gene, CDR1 is MDHEN and CDR2 is SYDVKM. V was trimmed by 2 bases and J by 9 bases, leaving 8 bases between them.

The chain has TRBV28 and TRBJ1-5, with 7 positions matching TRBD1. V gave up 3 bases and J gave up 3 bases; unmatched junction bases: 2. Looked up from germline, CDR1 is MDHEN and CDR2 is SYDVKM. The CDR3 runs 14 residues. Here the CDR3 DNA reads TGTGCCAGCAGTTTTGGGACAGTCAATCAGCCCCAGCATTTT. It codes for CASSFGTVNQPQHF.

This clone has only one observation. The chain couples TRBV7-9 to TRBJ1-1; D possibly corresponds to TRBD1 (5 bases). With 1 base removed from V and 3 bases from J, the gap between germline ends came to 12 bases. Germline V lookup: CDR1 SEHNR, CDR2 FQNEAQ (reference sequence). This CDR3 comprises 15 residues. The CDR3 sequence: CASSLGGGVDTEAFF. DNA of the CDR3: TGTGCCAGCAGCTTAGGCGGGGGGGTGGACACTGAAGCTTTCTTT. Looking up the rest from reference TRBV7-9 and TRBJ1-1 gives the full variable domain: DTGVSQNPRHKITKRGQNVTFRCDPISEHNRLYWYRQTLGQGPEFLTYFQNEAQLEKSRLLSDRFSAERPKGSFSTLEIQRTEQGDSAMYLCASSLGGGVDTEAFFGQGTRLTVV.

The CDR3 reads CASSKPGQGGVEQFF. The DNA for the CDR3 is TGTGCCAGCAGTAAACCGGGACAGGGAGGAGTTGAGCAGTTCTTC. J is TRBJ2-1 and V is TRBV2; 9 bases match TRBD1. V shed 5 bases and J 9 bases; nucleotides not matched to a gene: 11. In germline, CDR1 is SNHLY, CDR2 FYNNEI. The CDR3 runs to 15 residues. Looking up the rest from reference TRBV2 and TRBJ2-1 gives the full variable domain: EPEVTQTPSHQVTQMGQEVILRCVPISNHLYFYWYRQILGQKVEFLVSFYNNEISEKSEIFDDQFSVERPDGSNFTLKIRSTKLEDSAMYFCASSKPGQGGVEQFFGPGTRLTVL.

V usage is TRBV27 and J usage is TRBJ2-7, with no clear D. The V end was cut by 9 bases, the J end by 3 bases, with 15 bases between. The CDR3 length is 13 residues. Germline CDR1 reads MNHEY; CDR2 reads SMNVEV (reference sequence). CDR3 in amino acids: CASRLTVRYEQYF. As DNA, the CDR3 is TGTGCCAGTCGGTTAACAGTCCGCTACGAGCAGTACTTC.

The chain is built from TRBV6-4 and TRBJ1-6, with D perhaps TRBD1 (5 bases). Trimming removed 4 bases at V and 7 bases at J, with 14 bases between. The CDR3 spans 15 residues. Germline CDR1 and CDR2: MRHNA and SNTAGT. CDR3 coding DNA: TGTGCCAGCAGTGTTACTGGGGCCAAAAATTCACCCCTCCACTTT. This codes for CASSVTGAKNSPLHF.